Each of the 12 T cell receptor beta chains below was sequenced from the same sample in a study of identical twins. From the 5' RACE reads, TCRdb called clonotypes with MiXCR, one entry per CDR3 protein. The sample comprises hundreds of thousands of distinct CDR3 sequences, about 20% of which are singletons, and 4.3% rests with the top ten. This same sample was also taken into another study, of T cells expressing NK-cell markers.

Sequenced: PBMCs. The receptors here all came from a young woman in good health.

The rearrangement links TRBV5-1 to TRBJ2-5, with D unclear. The CDR3 loop spans 15 amino acids. V lost 10 bases, J lost 5 bases, and 24 bases lay in between. Looked up from germline, CDR1 is SGHRS and CDR2 is YFSETQ. Here the CDR3 DNA reads TGCGCCTCATATTTAGACACTTCAACCGGGGAGACCCAGTACTTC. Amino acid sequence: CASYLDTSTGETQYF. The whole variable domain, filled in from reference TRBV5-1 and TRBJ2-5, reads KAGVTQTPRYLIKTRGQQVTLSCSPISGHRSVSWYQQTPGQGLQFLFEYFSETQRNKGNFPGRFSGRQFSNSRSEMNVSTLELGDSALYLCASYLDTSTGETQYFGPGTRLLVL.

This clonotype occurred once. The rearrangement links TRBV5-1 to TRBJ2-5; no firm D call. Germline-derived CDR1 and CDR2 are SGHRS and YFSETQ. The V end lost 6 bases, the J end lost 5 bases, and 11 bases lay between the germline ends. This CDR3 is 12 amino acids long. CDR3 sequence (DNA): TGCGCCAGCAACGATCCTGGGGAGACCCAGTACTTC. Amino acids: CASNDPGETQYF. Using reference TRBV5-1 and TRBJ2-5 for the parts outside the CDR3, the full variable domain is KAGVTQTPRYLIKTRGQQVTLSCSPISGHRSVSWYQQTPGQGLQFLFEYFSETQRNKGNFPGRFSGRQFSNSRSEMNVSTLELGDSALYLCASNDPGETQYFGPGTRLLVL.

The J gene is TRBJ2-1, the V gene TRBV10-3, with D possibly being TRBD1 or TRBD2 (5 bases each). From germline, CDR1 is ENHRY and CDR2 SYGVKD. The CDR3 is 17 amino acids. V lost 8 bases and J lost 0, with 20 bases in between. In DNA, the CDR3 is TGTGCCATCTCTAATAGTCATGGGGGAAGCTCCTACAATGAGCAGTTCTTC. It yields the protein CAISNSHGGSSYNEQFF.

The chain carries TRBV6-1 and TRBJ2-1; 9 nucleotides align to TRBD1. The CDR3 spans 15 residues. Germline V gene sequence: CDR1 MNHNS, CDR2 SASEGT. J was trimmed by 9 bases and V by 6 bases; bases with no gene match: 12. The CDR3 is CASRDPGQGAFEQFF. The CDR3 DNA is TGTGCCAGCAGGGATCCGGGACAGGGTGCCTTTGAGCAGTTCTTC.

This clonotype showed up many times. The chain is built from TRBV20-1 and TRBJ2-1; D uncertain. Germline lookup yields CDR1 DFQATT and CDR2 SNEGSKA (reference sequence). This CDR3 contains 16 residues. The V gene lost 0 bases and the J gene lost 1 base, with 13 bases spanning the gap. The CDR3 DNA sequence: TGCAGTGCTAGAGATCCCTCGGCAGCATCCTACAATGAGCAGTTCTTC. Amino acid sequence: CSARDPSAASYNEQFF.

A few counts support this clonotype. The chain couples TRBV29-1 to TRBJ2-7, with TRBD1 matching over 7 bases. J was trimmed by 2 bases and V by 6 bases; bases with no gene match: 7. This CDR3 has 13 residues. Germline-derived CDR1 and CDR2 are SQVTM and ANQGSEA. CDR3 amino acids: CSVQGESPYEQYF. The CDR3 nucleotides read TGCAGCGTGCAGGGGGAGAGTCCCTACGAGCAGTACTTC.

In its sample, this clonotype was seen a few times. This chain links TRBV20-1 with TRBJ2-3; maybe TRBD2 (6 bases). The CDR3 has 12 residues. The germline V and J ends were trimmed by 4 bases and 6 bases, with 11 bases remaining between them. Germline V CDR1 and CDR2: DFQATT, SNEGSKA (reference sequence). The CDR3 DNA is TGCAGTGCTATTGGAGGGTCGGATACGCAGTATTTT. Protein product: CSAIGGSDTQYF.

This clonotype appeared many times. Its ends do not fully match the called genes, so a read error is possible. The gene calls are TRBV2 and TRBJ1-1; maybe TRBD1 (5 bases). The CDR3 is 15 amino acids. The germline V gene has CDR1 SNHLY and CDR2 FYNNEI. The CDR3 loop reads CASTEGAGSGTEAFF. The DNA of the CDR3 is TGTGCCAGCACTGAAGGGGCAGGGTCGGGCACTGAAGCTTTCTTT.

This clonotype was detected only a few times. The gene calls are TRBV20-1 and TRBJ2-1; 7 bases line up with TRBD1. In germline, CDR1 is DFQATT, CDR2 SNEGSKA (reference sequence). The CDR3 spans 14 residues. The V segment lost 3 bases and the J segment 8 bases; nucleotides outside the gene matches: 10. The chain's CDR3 is CSASLRTGWDEQFF. The CDR3 DNA reads TGCAGTGCTAGTCTTAGGACAGGTTGGGATGAGCAGTTCTTC.

V usage is TRBV5-8 and J usage is TRBJ2-3, with D perhaps matching TRBD2 (6 bases). The CDR3 spans 17 residues. Per germline, CDR1 SGHTS and CDR2 YDEGEE. The V end was cut by 3 bases, the J end by 2 bases, with 19 bases between. CDR3 residues: CASSSPPGRGFTDTQYF. CDR3 DNA: TGTGCCAGCAGCTCTCCGCCGGGGCGGGGTTTCACAGATACGCAGTATTTT.

The V and J genes are TRBV14 and TRBJ2-7, with 10 positions matching TRBD2. With V trimmed by 1 base and J by 4 bases, 4 bases remained unmatched. Germline assignment: CDR1 SGHDN and CDR2 FVKESK. This CDR3 region has 15 residues. CDR3 region: CASSQARLAGYEQYF. DNA for the CDR3: TGTGCCAGCAGCCAAGCTAGACTAGCGGGTTACGAGCAGTACTTC.

This clonotype appeared many times. The V and J genes are TRBV12-3 or TRBV12-4 and TRBJ2-3; TRBD2 aligns across 9 bases. V lost 2 bases, J lost 0 bases, and 0 bases stayed unmatched. This CDR3 has 15 residues. CDR3: CASSLTSGSTDTQYF. The CDR3 DNA is TGTGCCAGCAGTTTAACTAGCGGGAGCACAGATACGCAGTATTTT.